What follows are 25 T cell receptor beta chains derived from one specimen sequenced in a study of control samples from healthy donors and cancer patients. Measured with immunoSEQ multiplex PCR; TCRdb has only the in-frame clones, and not every one. The sample consists of over 100,000 clones, about nine tenths of them appearing once. Sequencing was carried out using blood. The origin of the receptors is a human donor in good health. The donor label of this sample is uncertain.

This clone was found once. The chain couples TRBV5-4 to TRBJ2-3, with 7 bases fitting TRBD1. The length of the CDR3 is 14 residues. The V gene's germline CDR1 is SGHNT and CDR2 YYREEE (reference sequence). Losses at the gene ends were 4 bases for V and 2 bases for J; bases not matched to a gene: 4. CDR3 protein: CASSRTGNTDTQYF. CDR3 DNA: TGTGCCAGCAGCCGGACAGGAAACACAGATACGCAGTATTTT.

CDR3 sequence (DNA): TGTGCCAGCAGCGGGGAGACAGGCTTCGGGGGCTACACCTTC. Protein sequence: CASSGETGFGGYTF. This chain uses TRBV7-8 with TRBJ1-2; tentative D call: TRBD1 (6 bases). The CDR3 contains 14 residues. Trimming pared 5 bases from V and 8 bases from J, leaving 18 bases between. The germline gives CDR1 SGHVS, CDR2 FQNEAQ. Drawing the rest from reference TRBV7-8 and TRBJ1-2, the complete variable domain is GAGVSQSPRYKVAKRGQDVALRCDPISGHVSLFWYQQALGQGPEFLTYFQNEAQLDKSGLPSDRFFAERPEGSVSTLKIQRTQQEDSAVYLCASSGETGFGGYTFGSGTRLTVV.

The gene calls are TRBV3-1 (or the pseudogene TRBV3-2) and TRBJ2-7; D call uncertain. With 0 bases removed from V and 3 bases from J, the gap between germline ends came to 6 bases. The CDR3 covers 13 residues. Germline values: CDR1 LGHDT, CDR2 YNNKEL (reference sequence). CDR3 sequence reads: CASSQERFYEQYF. DNA for the CDR3: TGTGCCAGCAGCCAAGAGAGATTCTACGAGCAGTACTTC.

The rearrangement links TRBV7-2 to TRBJ1-2; D perhaps matches TRBD1 (5 bases). Germline V CDR1 and CDR2: SGHTA, FQGNSA. CDR3 length: 14 amino acids. The V end lost 2 bases, the J end lost 4 bases, and 11 bases lay between the germline ends. The CDR3 sequence: CASSLRGRAYGYTF. The CDR3 DNA follows: TGTGCCAGCAGCTTACGGGGACGGGCCTATGGCTACACCTTC.

The chain has TRBV4-2 and TRBJ2-4; 8 bases line up with TRBD2. There are 17 residues in the CDR3. Germline trimming cut 0 bases from V and 6 bases from J; bases unmatched to any gene: 10. The germline V gene encodes CDR1 LGHNA and CDR2 YNFKEQ. CDR3 sequence (DNA): TGTGCCAGCAGCCAAGATTGGGCCACACGGGGGGGAAACATTCAGTACTTC. Protein: CASSQDWATRGGNIQYF.

This chain joins TRBV5-1 and TRBJ2-1, with unresolved D. Trimming took 0 bases from V and 6 from J, leaving 19 bases between them. CDR1 and CDR2 from the germline V gene are SGHRS and YFSETQ. The CDR3 sequence is 17 residues long. CDR3 bases: TGCGCCAGCAGCTTGGGGGGTTTGGGCATAGGCCCCAATGAGCAGTTCTTC. Translating gives CASSLGGLGIGPNEQFF.

The CDR3 coding sequence is TGTGCCAGCAGCTCCAAGAATGAAAAACTGTTTTTT. Its translation: CASSSKNEKLFF. This chain links TRBV7-9 with TRBJ1-4; D unresolved. V gave up 4 bases and J gave up 5 bases, with 5 bases separating them. Germline assignment: CDR1 SEHNR and CDR2 FQNEAQ (reference sequence). The CDR3 length is 12 residues.

On this clone: Additional DNA sequences in this sample encode the identical CDR3. The chain carries TRBV5-4 and TRBJ1-2; the match to TRBD1 covers 7 bases. CDR3 size: 13 residues. Trimming cost V 4 bases and J 5 bases; bases outside gene matches: 5. CDR1 and CDR2 (germline): SGHNT, YYREEE (reference sequence). This CDR3 reads CASSKGTEYGYTF. CDR3 in DNA: TGTGCCAGCAGCAAAGGGACAGAGTATGGCTACACCTTC. Based on the CDR3 plus reference TRBV5-4 and TRBJ1-2, the full variable domain is ETGVTQSPTHLIKTRGQQVTLRCSSQSGHNTVSWYQQALGQGPQFIFQYYREEENGRGNFPPRFSGLQFPNYSSELNVNALELDDSALYLCASSKGTEYGYTFGSGTRLTVV.

V is TRBV5-4 and J is TRBJ2-4; weak D call: TRBD2 (6 bases). This CDR3 contains 17 residues. Trimming removed 4 bases at V and 5 bases at J, with 22 bases between. The germline V gene has CDR1 SGHNT and CDR2 YYREEE (reference sequence). The CDR3 is CASSGGGRLGAQNIQYF. The CDR3 DNA reads TGTGCCAGCAGCGGGGGAGGAAGACTAGGGGCGCAAAACATTCAGTACTTC.

The chain combines TRBV6-1 with TRBJ1-4; D not certain. CDR1 MNHNS and CDR2 SASEGT come from the germline V gene. The V gene lost 3 bases and the J gene lost 4 bases, with 6 bases spanning the gap. The CDR3 has 13 residues. The CDR3 DNA follows: TGTGCCAGCAGTGAGGGAATTAATGAAAAACTGTTTTTT. It is translated as CASSEGINEKLFF.

The rearrangement uses TRBV5-4 and TRBJ1-1; D is unclear. The CDR3 runs 17 residues. Germline CDR1 reads SGHNT; CDR2 reads YYREEE (reference sequence). V was trimmed by 5 bases and J by 0 bases, leaving 20 bases between them. The CDR3 region has the DNA TGTGCCAGCAGTTCACCGAGGCAGGAACTTATGAACACTGAAGCTTTCTTT. It yields the protein CASSSPRQELMNTEAFF.

The chain has TRBV7-9 and TRBJ1-2; 10 positions match TRBD1. V gave up 8 bases and J gave up 4 bases; unmatched junction bases: 4. Per germline, CDR1 SEHNR and CDR2 FQNEAQ (reference sequence). The CDR3 is 13 residues long. This chain's CDR3 is CASSTGGIYGYTF. In nucleotides, the CDR3 is TGTGCCAGCTCGACAGGGGGCATCTATGGCTACACCTTC.

There are a few counts of this clone. The chain has TRBV9 and TRBJ1-6; TRBD1 matches 7 bases. The CDR3 is 15 amino acids. Trimming at V came to 2 bases and at J to 6 bases, leaving 5 bases not matched to a gene. Per germline, CDR1 SGDLS and CDR2 YYNGEE. The chain's CDR3 is CASSVGTAFNSPLHF. The CDR3 bases are TGTGCCAGCAGCGTCGGGACAGCCTTTAATTCACCCCTCCACTTT. Using reference TRBV9 and TRBJ1-6 for the parts outside the CDR3, the full variable domain is DSGVTQTPKHLITATGQRVTLRCSPRSGDLSVYWYQQSLDQGLQFLIQYYNGEERAKGNILERFSAQQFPDLHSELNLSSLELGDSALYFCASSVGTAFNSPLHFGNGTRLTVT.

This clone is a singleton in its sample. The rearrangement links TRBV28 to TRBJ1-5, with D possibly being TRBD1 (6 bases). The length of the CDR3 is 14 residues. The germline V gene has CDR1 MDHEN and CDR2 SYDVKM. Trimming stripped 5 bases from V and 5 bases from J, with 13 bases between. The chain's CDR3 is CASSPTYRDQPQHF. In DNA, the CDR3 is TGTGCCAGCAGTCCAACTTACAGGGATCAGCCCCAGCATTTT.

This clone has a single count. Here the CDR3 reads CASSVVTDRDIANYGYTF. In DNA form, the CDR3 reads TGTGCCAGCAGCGTAGTAACCGACAGGGACATCGCTAACTATGGCTACACCTTC. This chain connects TRBV9 to TRBJ1-2; 7 bases line up with TRBD1. Germline V gives CDR1 SGDLS, CDR2 YYNGEE. The CDR3 is 18 residues long. J lost 0 bases, V lost 0 bases, and 11 bases had no gene match.

The chain has TRBV6-6 and TRBJ1-1; 9 nucleotides agree with TRBD1. The CDR3 length is 15 residues. V was pared by 5 bases and J by 1 base, with 5 bases of the junction left unmatched. CDR1 MNHNY and CDR2 SVGAGI come from the germline V gene (reference sequence). The DNA of the CDR3 is TGTGCCAGCAGTCATTCGACAGGGGGGAACACTGAAGCTTTCTTT. Protein sequence: CASSHSTGGNTEAFF.

The rearrangement joins TRBV3-1 (or the pseudogene TRBV3-2) to TRBJ1-4, with 8 bases matching TRBD1. Germline V gene data show CDR1 as LGHDT and CDR2 as YNNKEL (reference sequence). The ends lost 3 bases at V and 10 bases at J; junction bases unmatched: 16. The CDR3 is 17 residues long. DNA for the CDR3: TGTGCCAGCAGCCAGGGGCAGGGGGCAAGCAACCCTGGAAAACTGTTTTTT. It translates to CASSQGQGASNPGKLFF.

The CDR3 nucleotides are TGCGCCAGCAGTGAGTCTACGACTAGCGCCGGGGAGCTGTTTTTT. Translated, it gives CASSESTTSAGELFF. V and J are TRBV10-2 and TRBJ2-2; 8 positions match TRBD2. This CDR3 spans 15 amino acids. V trimming: 0 bases; J trimming: 6 bases; junction bases outside the gene matches: 3. Germline loops: CDR1 WSHSY, CDR2 SAAADI.

This clone came up once. CDR3 DNA: TGTGCCAGCAGCGTCACAGAGAGAAACACCATATATTTT. It codes for CASSVTERNTIYF. The chain has TRBV9 and TRBJ1-3; D is unclear. This CDR3 is built from 13 residues. Germline loops: CDR1 SGDLS, CDR2 YYNGEE. V shed 2 bases and J shed 5 bases, with 8 bases lying between them.

This clone was observed once. At the DNA level, this CDR3 is encoded by other sequences in the same sample as well. CDR3 amino acids: CASSFRRGGGNTGELFF. The CDR3 coding sequence is TGTGCCAGCAGCTTCCGTCGGGGGGGCGGGAACACCGGGGAGCTGTTTTTT. This chain connects TRBV3-1 (or the pseudogene TRBV3-2) to TRBJ2-2; 8 nucleotides align to TRBD2. This CDR3 region has 17 residues. V lost 5 bases, J lost 1 base, and 9 bases stayed unmatched. Germline V lookup: CDR1 LGHDT, CDR2 YNNKEL (reference sequence).

The chain joins TRBV25-1 to TRBJ1-2; D unresolved. The germline V and J ends were trimmed by 2 bases and 6 bases, with 7 bases remaining between them. Looked up from germline, CDR1 is MGHDK and CDR2 is SYGVNS. This CDR3 contains 12 residues. DNA for the CDR3: TGTGCCAGCAGTGAACAGGATGATGGCTACACCTTC. Residues: CASSEQDDGYTF.

The chain employs TRBV24-1 and TRBJ2-2; tentatively, D is TRBD2 (5 bases). The CDR3 runs to 16 residues. CDR1 and CDR2 from the germline V gene are KGHDR and SFDVKD. V lost 4 bases and J lost 0, with 11 bases in between. CDR3 amino acids: CATSEPSGTNTGELFF. The CDR3, as DNA: TGTGCCACCAGTGAACCATCGGGGACGAACACCGGGGAGCTGTTTTTT.

This chain connects TRBV4-1 to TRBJ1-4; no firm D call. Germline loops: CDR1 MGHRA, CDR2 YSYEKL. Trimming removed 1 base at V and 0 bases at J, with 12 bases between. CDR3 length equals 17 residues. In nucleotides, the CDR3 is TGCGCCAGCAGCCAAGTAGATGTGGGAGCAACTAATGAAAAACTGTTTTTT. Its translation is CASSQVDVGATNEKLFF.

This clone was recorded once. The rearrangement links TRBV24-1 to TRBJ2-2; TRBD1 might be the D (6 bases). CDR1 is KGHDR, CDR2 SFDVKD, per germline. The CDR3 sequence is 14 residues long. V was trimmed by 4 bases and J by 5 bases, leaving 10 bases between them. CDR3 bases: TGTGCCACCAGTGAGAACAGGGAAACCGGGGAGCTGTTTTTT. Its translation is CATSENRETGELFF.

The chain is built from TRBV6-4 and TRBJ1-1; the D is unclear. CDR3 length equals 13 residues. Trimming shortened V by 3 bases and J by 1 base, and 6 bases separated the two germline ends. The V gene's germline CDR1 is MRHNA and CDR2 SNTAGT. This CDR3 reads CASSESGNTEAFF. The CDR3 nucleotides read TGTGCCAGCAGTGAGTCGGGGAACACTGAAGCTTTCTTT.